This T cell receptor (beta chain) was found in a study of OX40 agonist ivuxolimab in advanced cancers. Describing the broader study: Ivuxolimab was an agonistic, fully human IgG2 monoclonal antibody directed against OX40 (CD134), a costimulatory receptor. Intravenous ivuxolimab was administered to patients every 2 weeks at six dose levels: 0.01, 0.1, 0.3, 1.5, 3 and 10 mg/kg. Of the 50 or so patients in dose escalation, around 19 had hepatocellular carcinoma, roughly 15 had melanoma, 9 had renal cell carcinoma and 9 had head and neck cancer. In the dose-escalation cohort, 82.7% of patients were male, and the mean age was 60 years with a range of roughly 20 to 85. Prior anti-PD-1, anti-PD-L1 or anti-CTLA-4 therapy was permitted, and checkpoint inhibitors had been received by about 44% of dose-escalation patients. Partial responses were achieved by three dose-escalation patients, of whom one had hepatocellular carcinoma and two had cutaneous melanoma. The point of sequencing TCRbeta in the periphery was to test whether ivuxolimab changed TCR sequence diversity and drove clonal T-cell expansion. The paper covers the monotherapy dose-escalation part of the phase I ivuxolimab trial, which included N ≈ 50 patients.

For sequencing of the TCRbeta CDR3 region, genomic DNA was extracted from the sorted cells. The immunoSEQ Assay was used to sequence the TCRbeta CDR3 regions. In its TCRdb copy, this immuneACCESS table keeps in-frame sequences only and misses some clones. Where compared with another copy, unresolved V genes explain less than half of these, and the others have no known cause. This sample has around 80,000 clones in its table, and 70% to 85% of those were observed once. The biggest ten clones account for around 0.44% of the sample. Results and caveats for the whole study, not just this receptor: At doses of 0.1 to 3.0 mg/kg, clonal expansion of both CD4+ and CD8+ blood T cells was observed from baseline to week 6. The antigen specificity of the clonally expanded peripheral T cells was not determined. On average, CD8+ T cells showed more expanded clones than CD4+ T cells after ivuxolimab. In partial responders in the 0.1-3.0 mg/kg groups, normalized peripheral clonal expansion was found to be among the lowest, especially among CD8+ T cells. Low levels of normalized T-cell clonal expansion were also seen in some nonresponding patients.

About this clone itself: Its binding antigen is unknown. No base-level quality is on record; no much larger clone is a single base apart.

V is shortened by 2 bases, J by 4 bases, and the region joining them spans 14 bases. Reading from cysteine to phenylalanine, the CDR3 counts 15 amino acids. The kept DNA is CDR3 alone, 45 bases in frame from the first base. CDR1 and CDR2, looked up from the germline V gene, are MGHRA and YSYEKL. The trial excluded patients who had a history of autoimmune disease or who were on systemic immunosuppression. Peripheral blood for TCR sequencing was collected from all dose cohorts at baseline, on cycle 4 day 1, and on cycle 7 day 1. Samples were obtained from an open-label, multicenter, first-in-human phase I dose-escalation trial of ivuxolimab. Adults with locally advanced or metastatic melanoma, renal cell carcinoma, hepatocellular carcinoma or head and neck squamous cell carcinoma were enrolled in the trial. Before TCR sequencing, CD4+ T cells and CD8+ T cells were sorted from peripheral blood as separate populations.

The sample here was CD4+ or CD8+ T cells sorted from blood, taken in a trial of the OX40 agonist ivuxolimab. The receptor was derived from an adult with an advanced solid tumor such as melanoma, head and neck, liver or kidney cancer. The rearranged segments are TRBV4-1 and TRBJ2-5, and possibly TRBD2, on 6 matching bases. The nucleotides are TGCGCCAGCAGCCAACTGGGACTTGGAGTAGAGACCCAGTACTTC. It translates as CASSQLGLGVETQYF.